Included here is one TCR beta chain sequence, with context. Its antigen is undetermined. This sample was taken from a study of CD4 T cells in relation to SARS-CoV-2 and coronaviruses. General study findings and limits: SARS-CoV-2-driven expansion was significantly weaker in crossreactive than monoreactive clones.

The table came from immunoSEQ multiplex PCR; TCRdb's copy has only in-frame clones and leaves some out. The top ten hold 0.23% of the sample, which has tens of thousands of clones, approximately 95% seen once. V lost 8 bases to trimming and J lost 3 bases; unmatched junction nucleotides: 9. The CDR3 runs to 15 residues. The germline V gene encodes CDR1 LNHDA and CDR2 SQIVND (reference sequence). Before the COVID-19 pandemic, during about 2011-2019, CD4+ T cells were taken from unexposed donors. Input material: naive CD4+ T cells from PBMCs. Subset defined: naive CD4+ T cells isolated by negative enrichment. The chain employs TRBV19 and TRBJ1-2, with 10 positions matching TRBD1. This receptor was taken from a human donor in good health. Here the CDR3 reads CASSVTGGADYGYTF. DNA of the CDR3: TGTGCCAGTTCCGTGACAGGGGGCGCCGACTATGGCTACACCTTC.